A selection of T cell receptor beta chains follows, all from one sample in a study of cytotoxic CD8 clonotypes in ibrutinib-treated CLL. TCRdb's copy holds only in-frame clones and misses some; the assay was immunoSEQ multiplex PCR. The data hold approximately 190,000 clones, with roughly three quarters observed a single time. The material was PBMCs, obtained after 12 months of ibrutinib treatment. These TCRs come from a human donor with chronic lymphocytic leukemia. Both conserved end residues are part of each CDR3. A D gene is named only where the DNA matches it firmly.

>TRBV28|-|17
CASSLEGQGLSSYEQYF
>TRBV6-1|TRBD2|15
CASSSGTSGSGEQYF
>TRBV2|TRBD2|16
CASIIGTTSGQETQYF
>TRBV4-1|TRBD1|13
CASSKTGLETQYF
>TRBV9|-|14
CASSVVGETGELFF
>TRBV9|-|13
CASSGSLGGTQYF
>TRBV28|TRBD1|15
CASSPGTGYFNEQFF
>TRBV6-1|-|13
CASSDLGVYGYTF
>TRBV18|-|16
CASSPGFPVGNEKLFF
>TRBV27|-|16
CASSLSNRGGYNEQFF
>TRBV9|-|13
CASSVVYDSPLHF
>TRBV27|-|12
CASSAGLPEQYF
>TRBV4-1|-|16
CASSQETGPVGYGYTF
>TRBV5-1|TRBD1|16
CASSSPWGTGNTEAFF
>TRBV15|-|14
CATSNDRQRAPFFF
>TRBV7-2|-|14
CASARASSYNEQFF
>TRBV27|TRBD2|13
CATHSGILNEQFF
>TRBV27|TRBD1|15
CASSLSGTGLTGQYF
>TRBV6-5|-|12
CASSRGSGELFF
>TRBV19|-|13
CASTGPVRNEQYF
>TRBV11-1|-|14
CASSDSLITDTQYF
>TRBV7-9|TRBD2|14
CASTYSGSSYEQYF
>TRBV23-1|TRBD1|15
CASSHLRTGGYEQYF
>TRBV5-1|TRBD2|18
CASSPGTSAQSSYNEQFF
>TRBV5-8|TRBD2|16
CASSLETSGSRYEQFF
>TRBV7-6|-|15
CASSPDSGNTGELFF
>TRBV7-9|-|16
CASSPAVAALTGELFF
>TRBV5-1|TRBD1|16
CASSSRTGEMNTEAFF
>TRBV9|-|14
CASSVATTNEKLFF
>TRBV28|-|12
CASSLEGNTIYF
>TRBV4-2|-|15
CASSQDWQAHNEQFF
>TRBV7-6|-|16
CASSPRYRGSSYEQYF
>TRBV11-2|-|13
CASTLSPTGELFF
>TRBV2|-|12
CASSENEETQYF
>TRBV6-5|-|11
CASREASEQFF
>TRBV9|TRBD1|15
CASSATTGGVEKLFF
>TRBV20-1|-|10
CSARPDGYTF
>TRBV5-4|-|13
CASSSGRQETQYF
>TRBV5-4|-|13
CASSKWEDSTQYF